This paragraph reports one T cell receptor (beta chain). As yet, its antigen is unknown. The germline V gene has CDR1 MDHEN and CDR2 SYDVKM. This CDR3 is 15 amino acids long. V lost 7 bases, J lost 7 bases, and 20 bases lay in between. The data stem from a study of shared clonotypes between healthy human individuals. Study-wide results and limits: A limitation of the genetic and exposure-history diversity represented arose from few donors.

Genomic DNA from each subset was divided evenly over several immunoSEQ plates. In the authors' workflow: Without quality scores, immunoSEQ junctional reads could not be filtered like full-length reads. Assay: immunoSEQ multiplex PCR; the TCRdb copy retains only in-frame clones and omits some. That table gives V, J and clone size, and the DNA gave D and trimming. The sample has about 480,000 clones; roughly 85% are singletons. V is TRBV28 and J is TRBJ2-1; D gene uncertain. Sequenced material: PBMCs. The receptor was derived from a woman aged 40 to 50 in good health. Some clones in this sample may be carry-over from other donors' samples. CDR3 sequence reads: CASTTVLNGGNEQFF. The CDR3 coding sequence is TGTGCCAGCACCACAGTTCTCAACGGTGGGAATGAGCAGTTCTTC.